A single sample is the source of the 20 T cell receptor beta chains below, sequenced in a study of cytomegalovirus exposure and HLA in healthy donors. In the PCR, 60 Vbeta and 13 Jbeta primers were used. This table comes from immunoSEQ multiplex PCR, and its TCRdb copy is limited to in-frame clones, with some not included. The data show about 210,000 clones, 82% seen once. The sample consisted of PBMCs. Receptors originate from a man aged 35 to 55 in good health and CMV-seropositive.

The V call is TRBV27, the J call TRBJ1-1; weak D call: TRBD1 (5 bases). V was clipped by 10 bases and J by 4 bases, with 13 bases between them. The germline V gene has CDR1 MNHEY and CDR2 SMNVEV (reference sequence). This CDR3 is 12 amino acids long. The DNA for the CDR3 is TGTGCCACTTCAGGGTTCGGCACTGAAGCTTTCTTT. Protein: CATSGFGTEAFF.

The chain carries TRBV25-1 and TRBJ2-1; TRBD1 matches 9 bases. The V segment lost 9 bases and the J segment 7 bases; nucleotides outside the gene matches: 10. The CDR3 extends over 14 amino acids. The germline V gene has CDR1 MGHDK and CDR2 SYGVNS. CDR3 region: CASHGQGQLNEQFF. DNA of the CDR3: TGTGCCAGTCACGGACAGGGGCAGTTGAATGAGCAGTTCTTC.

This clone was found once. The rearrangement uses TRBV9 and TRBJ2-5; D perhaps matches TRBD2 (6 bases). CDR3 length: 13 residues. Germline CDR1 SGDLS, CDR2 YYNGEE. The V gene lost 0 bases and the J gene lost 4 bases, with 7 bases spanning the gap. The CDR3 DNA is TGTGCCAGCAGCGTAGCGGGGGTAGAGACCCAGTACTTC. Amino acids: CASSVAGVETQYF.

The rearrangement uses TRBV19 and TRBJ1-5; maybe TRBD1 (6 bases). V was trimmed by 6 bases and J by 2 bases, leaving 8 bases between them. Looked up from germline, CDR1 is LNHDA and CDR2 is SQIVND (reference sequence). The CDR3 is 13 residues long. In DNA form, the CDR3 reads TGTGCCAGTAGAGGGGGTGGCAATCAGCCCCAGCATTTT. Protein: CASRGGGNQPQHF.

This chain connects TRBV5-6 to TRBJ1-2, with unresolved D. Between the trimmed V and J ends, which lost 0 bases and 0 bases, there was a span of 6 bases. CDR1 and CDR2 (germline): SGHDT, YYEEEE. The CDR3 is 14 residues long. The CDR3 region is CASSLGQANYGYTF. The CDR3 DNA sequence: TGTGCCAGCAGCTTGGGACAAGCTAACTATGGCTACACCTTC. Supplemented by reference TRBV5-6 and TRBJ1-2, the full variable domain reads DAGVTQSPTHLIKTRGQQVTLRCSPKSGHDTVSWYQQALGQGPQFIFQYYEEEERQRGNFPDRFSGHQFPNYSSELNVNALLLGDSALYLCASSLGQANYGYTFGSGTRLTVV.

J is TRBJ2-7 and V is TRBV6-5, with TRBD1 identical over 11 bases. Per the germline V gene, CDR1 is MNHEY and CDR2 is SVGAGI. CDR3 length: 15 amino acids. V was clipped by 6 bases and J by 5 bases; unmatched bases: 9. CDR3 loop: CASRDGQGAHNEQYF. The CDR3, as DNA: TGTGCCAGCAGGGACGGACAGGGGGCGCATAACGAGCAGTACTTC.

Note on this clone: The germline gene is not matched at one end of the junction; a read error may be the cause. The CDR3 DNA sequence: TGTACCAGCAGTCTAGCGGCGGAGGCCGATGGCTACACCTTC. Encoded protein: CTSSLAAEADGYTF. This chain joins TRBV27 and TRBJ1-2; D is uncertain. The CDR3 is 14 amino acids. CDR1 MNHEY and CDR2 SMNVEV come from the germline V gene (reference sequence).

The chain couples TRBV30 to TRBJ2-3; D is ambiguous. The V and J ends lost 0 bases and 1 base respectively, with 11 bases between them. The CDR3 totals 15 residues. CDR1 is GTSNPN and CDR2 is SVGIG in the germline V gene (reference sequence). The CDR3 sequence: CAWSVPGVGTDTQYF. The CDR3 nucleotides are TGTGCCTGGAGTGTTCCCGGAGTTGGCACAGATACGCAGTATTTT.

This rearrangement joins TRBV18 to TRBJ2-3, with 12 bases fitting TRBD2. Germline CDR1 reads KGHSH; CDR2 reads LQKENI. V shed 3 bases and J 0 bases; nucleotides not matched to a gene: 1. This CDR3 is built from 16 residues. In nucleotides, the CDR3 is TGTGCCAGCTCACCCGGACTAGCGGGAAGCACAGATACGCAGTATTTT. Protein product: CASSPGLAGSTDTQYF.

The CDR3 here is CAASGAGGSSYEQYF. In DNA, the CDR3 is TGTGCCGCCTCTGGAGCGGGAGGGAGCTCCTACGAGCAGTACTTC. The chain couples TRBV10-3 to TRBJ2-7, with 10 bases aligning to TRBD2. V lost 11 bases, J lost 0 bases, and 10 bases stayed unmatched. Germline CDR1 reads ENHRY; CDR2 reads SYGVKD. This CDR3 spans 15 amino acids.

This clone was seen more than once but under ten times. This CDR3 reads CASSDSLNTEAFF. Here the CDR3 DNA reads TGTGCCAGCAGTGACTCCTTAAACACTGAAGCTTTCTTT. The chain combines TRBV28 with TRBJ1-1; D is ambiguous. This CDR3 comprises 13 residues. Germline-derived CDR1 and CDR2 are MDHEN and SYDVKM. V was clipped by 5 bases and J by 2 bases, with 9 bases between them.

This chain joins TRBV7-7 and TRBJ2-7; D possibly corresponds to TRBD1 (7 bases). This CDR3 contains 18 residues. Germline lookup yields CDR1 SSHAT and CDR2 FNYEAQ (reference sequence). Trimming cost V 5 bases and J 2 bases, with 25 bases left between them. The CDR3: CASSPYQAQGGVTYEQYV. CDR3 in DNA: TGTGCCAGCAGCCCCTACCAAGCTCAGGGGGGTGTCACCTACGAGCAGTACGTC.

A few counts support this clone. The chain has TRBV6-5 and TRBJ1-1; D is unresolved. The CDR3 has 11 amino acids. V lost 6 bases and J 4 bases, leaving 6 bases between the germline ends. Germline assignment: CDR1 MNHEY and CDR2 SVGAGI. Here the CDR3 DNA reads TGTGCCAGCAGGGGAGCCACTGAAGCTTTCTTT. As protein: CASRGATEAFF.

The count of this clone is one. V and J are TRBV27 and TRBJ1-2; D is possibly TRBD1 (5 bases). In germline, CDR1 is MNHEY, CDR2 SMNVEV (reference sequence). The CDR3 is made up of 14 amino acids. Trimming took 5 bases from V and 8 from J, leaving 18 bases between them. This CDR3 reads CASSQVGGASGYTF. CDR3 sequence (DNA): TGTGCCAGCAGTCAAGTTGGAGGGGCCTCGGGCTACACCTTC.

This clone was picked up a small number of times. This chain joins TRBV6-1 and TRBJ2-2; D unresolved. The V end lost 8 bases, the J end lost 5 bases, and 6 bases lay between the germline ends. The CDR3 sequence is 11 residues long. The germline CDR1 and CDR2 sequences are MNHNS and SASEGT. The CDR3 loop is CASGLTGELFF. CDR3 DNA: TGTGCCAGCGGCCTTACCGGGGAGCTGTTTTTT.

V is TRBV19 and J is TRBJ1-5, with D perhaps TRBD1 (6 bases). CDR1 is LNHDA, CDR2 SQIVND, per germline (reference sequence). CDR3 length: 16 residues. Trimming cost V 5 bases and J 6 bases, with 20 bases left between them. For the CDR3, the DNA is TGTGCCAGTAGTTTCAATCGGGACATAGTGCTTCAGCCCCAGCATTTT. The encoded protein is CASSFNRDIVLQPQHF. Complete variable domain (other parts from reference TRBV19 and TRBJ1-5): DGGITQSPKYLFRKEGQNVTLSCEQNLNHDAMYWYRQDPGQGLRLIYYSQIVNDFQKGDIAEGYSVSREKKESFPLTVTSAQKNPTAFYLCASSFNRDIVLQPQHFGDGTRLSIL.

CDR3 coding DNA: TGTGCCAGCAGCTTCCTGCTAGACTCCTACAATGAGCAGTTCTTC. Its translation: CASSFLLDSYNEQFF. The chain combines TRBV5-6 with TRBJ2-1; the D is unclear. Trimming took 2 bases from V and 0 from J, leaving 9 bases between them. The CDR3 consists of 15 residues. CDR1 and CDR2 (germline): SGHDT, YYEEEE.

This sequence joins TRBV27 and TRBJ2-2, with 11 bases that match TRBD1. The germline gives CDR1 MNHEY, CDR2 SMNVEV (reference sequence). The length of the CDR3 is 15 residues. After removal of 6 bases from V and 1 base from J, the junction contained 1 base not matched to a gene. The CDR3 DNA is TGTGCCAGCAGGGACAGGGGGCTGAACACCGGGGAGCTGTTTTTT. This translates into CASRDRGLNTGELFF.

This sequence joins TRBV7-3 and TRBJ1-2; TRBD1 aligns across 8 bases. This CDR3 has 13 amino acids. The germline V gene has CDR1 SGHTA and CDR2 FQGTGA. J lost 5 bases, V lost 5 bases, and 4 bases had no gene match. This CDR3 reads CASSRQGKYGYTF. DNA of the CDR3: TGTGCCAGCAGCCGACAGGGGAAGTATGGCTACACCTTC. The variable domain in full, completed from reference TRBV7-3 and TRBJ1-2, reads GAGVSQTPSNKVTEKGKYVELRCDPISGHTALYWYRQSLGQGPEFLIYFQGTGAADDSGLPNDRFFAVRPEGSVSTLKIQRTERGDSAVYLCASSRQGKYGYTFGSGTRLTVV.

This chain's CDR3 is CASGLWGGNQPQHF. The DNA for the CDR3 is TGTGCTAGTGGTTTGTGGGGCGGCAATCAGCCCCAGCATTTT. The chain links TRBV12-5 to TRBJ1-5, with D perhaps matching TRBD1 (5 bases). Trimming cost V 2 bases and J 2 bases, with 7 bases left between them. The germline V gene encodes CDR1 LGHNT and CDR2 FRNRAP. CDR3 length: 14 amino acids.